This T cell receptor beta chain was identified during a study of T-cell reconstitution after alpha-beta-depleted transplantation in children. General study findings and limits: Several hundred expanded graft clones reportedly were the source of alpha-beta T cells about two months after transplant.

The CDR3 runs 17 residues. V shed 1 base and J 3 bases; nucleotides not matched to a gene: 6. CDR1 LGHDT and CDR2 YNNKEL come from the germline V gene (reference sequence). This clonotype was counted many times. The antigen is not known. The library targeted TCRbeta and was prepared with unique molecular identifiers. TCRdb reprocessed the PCR reads via MiXCR and lists one record per CDR3 protein. This table has fewer than 4,500 distinct CDR3 sequences, roughly 23% appearing once. The sample was PBMCs, mostly from graft donor cells, taken 60 days after TCRalphabeta/CD19-depleted stem cell transplant. The clonotype was recovered from a boy younger than two who had a stem cell transplant for acute myeloid leukemia, so the T cells may come from the graft donor. The chain links TRBV3-1 to TRBJ1-1; the match to TRBD1 covers 12 bases. The CDR3 DNA sequence: TGTGCCAGCAGCCAAGTGGGACAGGGGGCGAAGGACACTGAAGCTTTCTTT. This encodes CASSQVGQGAKDTEAFF.